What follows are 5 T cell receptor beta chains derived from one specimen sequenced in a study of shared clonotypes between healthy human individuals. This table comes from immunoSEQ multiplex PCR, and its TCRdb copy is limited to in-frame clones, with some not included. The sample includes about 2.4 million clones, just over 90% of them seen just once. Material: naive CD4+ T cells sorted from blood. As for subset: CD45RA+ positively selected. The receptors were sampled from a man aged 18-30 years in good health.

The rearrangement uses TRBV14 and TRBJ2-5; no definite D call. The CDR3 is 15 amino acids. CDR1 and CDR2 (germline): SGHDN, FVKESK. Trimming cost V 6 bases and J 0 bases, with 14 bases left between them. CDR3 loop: CASSSYDPYQETQYF. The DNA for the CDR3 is TGTGCCAGCAGTAGCTATGATCCGTACCAAGAGACCCAGTACTTC.

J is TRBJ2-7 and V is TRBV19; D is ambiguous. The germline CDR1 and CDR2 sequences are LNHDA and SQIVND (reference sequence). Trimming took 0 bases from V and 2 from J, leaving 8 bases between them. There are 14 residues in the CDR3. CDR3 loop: CASSIDPGTYEQYF. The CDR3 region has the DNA TGTGCCAGTAGTATAGATCCTGGAACCTACGAGCAGTACTTC. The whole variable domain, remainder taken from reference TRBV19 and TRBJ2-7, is DGGITQSPKYLFRKEGQNVTLSCEQNLNHDAMYWYRQDPGQGLRLIYYSQIVNDFQKGDIAEGYSVSREKKESFPLTVTSAQKNPTAFYLCASSIDPGTYEQYFGPGTRLTVT.

In nucleotides, the CDR3 is TGCGCCAGCAGCTCCGACCGCCGGGACAGTAACAATGAGCAGTTCTTC. Its translation: CASSSDRRDSNNEQFF. The rearrangement joins TRBV5-1 to TRBJ2-1; 7 bases fit TRBD1. This CDR3 region has 16 residues. The germline V gene encodes CDR1 SGHRS and CDR2 YFSETQ. The trim removed 3 bases at V and 5 bases at J, leaving 11 bases unmatched.

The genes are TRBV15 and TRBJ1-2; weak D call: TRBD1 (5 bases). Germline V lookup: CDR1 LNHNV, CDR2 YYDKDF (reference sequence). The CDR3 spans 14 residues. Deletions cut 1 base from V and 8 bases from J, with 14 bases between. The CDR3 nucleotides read TGTGCCACCAGCAGAGTGGGAGGGACCCACGGCTACACCTTC. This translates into CATSRVGGTHGYTF.

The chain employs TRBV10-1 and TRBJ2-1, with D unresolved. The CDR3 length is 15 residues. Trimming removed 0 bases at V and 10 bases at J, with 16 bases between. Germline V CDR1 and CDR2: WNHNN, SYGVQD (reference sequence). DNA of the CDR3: TGCGCCAGCAGTGAGTCTAGAATGGGCCTACAGGAGCAGTTCTTC. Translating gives CASSESRMGLQEQFF.